This T cell receptor beta chain was captured in a study of CD8 T cells in ankylosing spondylitis. This clonotype was recorded many times. Its antigen is not known. Each CDR3 protein is one row after TCRdb ran MiXCR on the 5' RACE reads. The table includes roughly 490,000 distinct CDR3 sequences, roughly 5% detected once. Study-level findings and limits: Fewer than ten highly homologous variants made up a TCR beta motif that seemed to typify ankylosing spondylitis blood.

The CDR3 covers 12 residues. The V and J ends lost 5 bases and 6 bases respectively, with 9 bases between them. Germline V gene lookup returns CDR1 SGHRS and CDR2 YFSETQ. This receptor was taken from a male donor with ankylosing spondylitis. Sequencing was carried out using blood, either unsorted or a sorted T cell fraction (not recorded which). The chain carries TRBV5-1 and TRBJ2-1, with a possible D match to TRBD1 (6 bases). Here the CDR3 DNA reads TGCGCCAGCAGTGGGACATTCAATGAGCAGTTCTTC. This codes for CASSGTFNEQFF.